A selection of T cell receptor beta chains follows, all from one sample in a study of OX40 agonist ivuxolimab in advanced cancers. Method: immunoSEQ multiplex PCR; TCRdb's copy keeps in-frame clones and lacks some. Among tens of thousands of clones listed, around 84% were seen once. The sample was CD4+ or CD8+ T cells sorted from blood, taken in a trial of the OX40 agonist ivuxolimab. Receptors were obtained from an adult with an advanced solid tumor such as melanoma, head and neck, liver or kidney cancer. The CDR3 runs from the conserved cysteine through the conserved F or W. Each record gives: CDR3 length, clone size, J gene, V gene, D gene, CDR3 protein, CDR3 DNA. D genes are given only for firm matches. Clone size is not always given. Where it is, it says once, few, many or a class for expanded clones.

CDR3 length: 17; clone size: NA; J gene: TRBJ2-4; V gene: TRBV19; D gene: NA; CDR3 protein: CASSIVTALGAKNIQYF; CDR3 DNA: TGTGCCAGTAGTATAGTGACAGCCCTTGGGGCCAAAAACATTCAGTACTTC
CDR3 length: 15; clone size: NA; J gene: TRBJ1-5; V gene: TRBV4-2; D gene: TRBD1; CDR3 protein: CASSQVGTGNQPQHF; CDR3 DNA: TGTGCCAGCAGCCAAGTAGGGACAGGTAATCAGCCCCAGCATTTT
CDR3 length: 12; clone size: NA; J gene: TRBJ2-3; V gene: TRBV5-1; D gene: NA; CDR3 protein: CASSLGGDTQYF; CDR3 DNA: TGCGCCAGCAGCTTGGGGGGTGATACGCAGTATTTT
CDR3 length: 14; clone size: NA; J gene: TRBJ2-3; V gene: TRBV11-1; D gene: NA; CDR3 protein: CASSLSGSTDTQYF; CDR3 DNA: TGTGCCAGCAGCTTAAGCGGTAGCACAGATACGCAGTATTTT
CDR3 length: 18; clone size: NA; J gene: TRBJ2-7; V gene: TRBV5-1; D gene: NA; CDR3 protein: CASSLWGPRAGTLYEQYF; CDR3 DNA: TGCGCCAGCAGCTTGTGGGGACCCCGGGCAGGCACCCTCTACGAGCAGTACTTC
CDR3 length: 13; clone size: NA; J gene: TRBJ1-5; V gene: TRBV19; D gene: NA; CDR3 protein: CASSNGGNQPQHF; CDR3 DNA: TGTGCCAGCTCTAACGGGGGGAATCAGCCCCAGCATTTT
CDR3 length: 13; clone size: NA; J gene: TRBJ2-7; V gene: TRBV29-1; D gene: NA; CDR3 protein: CSVLRDTTYEQYF; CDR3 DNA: TGCAGCGTTCTTCGGGACACCACCTACGAGCAGTACTTC
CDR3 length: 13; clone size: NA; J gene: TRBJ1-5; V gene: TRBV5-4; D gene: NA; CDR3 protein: CASSLELDQPQHF; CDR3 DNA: TGTGCCAGCAGCTTGGAATTAGACCAGCCCCAGCATTTT
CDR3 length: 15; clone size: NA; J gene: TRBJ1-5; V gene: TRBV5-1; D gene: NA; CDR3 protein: CASSLEAGMRQPQHF; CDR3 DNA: TGCGCCAGCAGCTTGGAGGCAGGGATGAGACAGCCCCAGCATTTT
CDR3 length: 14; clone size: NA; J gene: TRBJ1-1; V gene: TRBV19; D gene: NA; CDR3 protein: CASSLLHRGSEAFF; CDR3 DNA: TGTGCCAGTAGCCTCCTCCACAGAGGGTCTGAAGCTTTCTTT
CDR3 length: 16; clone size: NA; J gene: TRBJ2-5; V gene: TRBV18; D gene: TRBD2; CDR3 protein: CASSPPSGRAGETQYF; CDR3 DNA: TGTGCCAGCTCACCACCGAGCGGGAGGGCCGGAGAGACCCAGTACTTC
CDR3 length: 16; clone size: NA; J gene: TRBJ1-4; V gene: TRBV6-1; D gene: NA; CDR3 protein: CASSVYLPATNEKLFF; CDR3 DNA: TGTGCCAGCAGTGTATACCTCCCCGCAACTAATGAAAAACTGTTTTTT
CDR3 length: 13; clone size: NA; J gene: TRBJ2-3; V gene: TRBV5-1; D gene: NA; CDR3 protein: CASSSRSSDTQYF; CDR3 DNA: TGCGCCAGCAGCTCCCGCAGCTCAGATACGCAGTATTTT
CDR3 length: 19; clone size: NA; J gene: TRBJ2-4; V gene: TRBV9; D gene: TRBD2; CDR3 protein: CASSVALSSGSLVGNIQYF; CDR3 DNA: TGTGCCAGCAGCGTAGCCCTCTCTAGCGGGAGTTTGGTGGGAAACATTCAGTACTTC
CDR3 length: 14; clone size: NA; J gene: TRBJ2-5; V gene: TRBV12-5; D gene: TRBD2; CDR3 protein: CASGLNGGYETQYF; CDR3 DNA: TGTGCTAGTGGTTTGAACGGGGGGTACGAGACCCAGTACTTC
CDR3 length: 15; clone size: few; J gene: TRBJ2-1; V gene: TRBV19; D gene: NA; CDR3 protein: CASSVRARPYNEQFF; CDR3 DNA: TGTGCCAGTAGTGTTCGAGCGAGACCCTACAATGAGCAGTTCTTC
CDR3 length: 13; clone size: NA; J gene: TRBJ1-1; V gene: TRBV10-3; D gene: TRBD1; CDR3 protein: CAISGDRNTEAFF; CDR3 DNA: TGTGCCATCAGCGGGGACAGGAACACTGAAGCTTTCTTT
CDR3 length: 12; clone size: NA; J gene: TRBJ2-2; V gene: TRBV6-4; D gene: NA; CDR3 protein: CASRDYTGELFF; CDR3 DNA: TGTGCCAGCCGGGACTACACCGGGGAGCTGTTTTTT
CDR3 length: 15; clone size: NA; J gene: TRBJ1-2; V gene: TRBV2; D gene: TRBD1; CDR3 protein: CASSVRTGETDGYTF; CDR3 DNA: TGTGCCAGCAGTGTTCGGACAGGGGAAACGGATGGCTACACCTTC
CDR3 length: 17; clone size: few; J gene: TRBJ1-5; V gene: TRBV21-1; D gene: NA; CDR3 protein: CASSKAEQGRSVQPQHF; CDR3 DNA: TGTGCCAGCAGCAAAGCAGAACAGGGAAGAAGTGTTCAGCCCCAGCATTTT
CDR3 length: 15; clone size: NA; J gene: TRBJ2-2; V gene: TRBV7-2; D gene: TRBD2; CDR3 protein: CASSLTSRYTGELFF; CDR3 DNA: TGTGCCAGCAGCTTGACTAGCCGATACACCGGGGAGCTGTTTTTT
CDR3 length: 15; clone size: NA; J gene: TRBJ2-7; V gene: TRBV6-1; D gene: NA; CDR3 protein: CASSGRNRGTYEQYF; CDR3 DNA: TGTGCCAGCAGTGGGAGAAACCGGGGCACCTACGAGCAGTACTTC
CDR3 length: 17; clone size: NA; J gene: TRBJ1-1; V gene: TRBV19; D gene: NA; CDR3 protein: CASSIGTKGHPHTEAFF; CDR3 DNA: TGTGCCAGTAGTATAGGCACTAAAGGCCACCCCCACACTGAAGCTTTCTTT
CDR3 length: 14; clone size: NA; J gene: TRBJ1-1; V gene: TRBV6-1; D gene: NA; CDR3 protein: CASSQQVLNTEAFF; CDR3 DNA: TGTGCCAGCAGTCAACAAGTGCTGAACACTGAAGCTTTCTTT
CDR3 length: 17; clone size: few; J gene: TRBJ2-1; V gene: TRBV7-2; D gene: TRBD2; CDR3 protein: CASSSRTSGSAYNEQFF; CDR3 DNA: TGTGCCAGCAGCTCTCGGACTAGCGGGAGCGCCTACAATGAGCAGTTCTTC
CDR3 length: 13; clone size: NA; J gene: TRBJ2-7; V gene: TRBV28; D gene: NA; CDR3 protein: CASSPAYTYEQYF; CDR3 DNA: TGTGCCAGCAGTCCCGCGTACACCTACGAGCAGTACTTC
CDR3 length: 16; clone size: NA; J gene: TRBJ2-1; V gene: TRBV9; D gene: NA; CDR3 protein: CASSVSRVGGRDEQFF; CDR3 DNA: TGTGCCAGCAGCGTTAGTCGGGTAGGGGGGAGGGACGAGCAGTTCTTC
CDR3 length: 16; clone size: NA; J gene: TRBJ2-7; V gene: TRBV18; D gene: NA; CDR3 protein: CASSPLPGTPSYEQYF; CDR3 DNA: TGTGCCAGCTCACCTCTCCCTGGGACACCCTCCTACGAGCAGTACTTC
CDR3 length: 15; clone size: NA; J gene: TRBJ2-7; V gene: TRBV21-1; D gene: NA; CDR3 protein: CASSRLAGVICEQYF; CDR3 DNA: TGTGCCAGCAGCAGGCTAGCGGGAGTTATTTGCGAGCAGTACTTC
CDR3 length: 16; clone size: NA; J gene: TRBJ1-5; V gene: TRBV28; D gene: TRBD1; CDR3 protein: CASSPLDRGAGQPQHF; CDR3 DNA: TGTGCCAGCAGTCCCCTTGACAGGGGAGCAGGACAGCCCCAGCATTTT
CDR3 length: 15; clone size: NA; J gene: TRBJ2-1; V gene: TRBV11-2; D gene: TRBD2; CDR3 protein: CASSPGLAGANEQFF; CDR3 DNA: TGTGCCAGCAGCCCGGGACTAGCGGGAGCCAATGAGCAGTTCTTC
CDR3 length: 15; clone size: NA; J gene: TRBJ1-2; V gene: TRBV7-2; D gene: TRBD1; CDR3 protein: CASSLIQGGNYGYTF; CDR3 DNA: TGTGCCAGCAGCTTAATACAGGGGGGTAACTATGGCTACACCTTC
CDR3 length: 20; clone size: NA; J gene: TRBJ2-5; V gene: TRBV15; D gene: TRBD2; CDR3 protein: CATSRDQGLAGDSYQETQYF; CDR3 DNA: TGTGCCACCAGCAGAGATCAAGGACTAGCGGGAGATTCGTACCAAGAGACCCAGTACTTC
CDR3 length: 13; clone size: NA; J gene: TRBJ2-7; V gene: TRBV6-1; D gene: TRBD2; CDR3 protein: CASLRLAGYEQYF; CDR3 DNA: TGTGCCAGCCTTAGACTAGCGGGTTACGAGCAGTACTTC
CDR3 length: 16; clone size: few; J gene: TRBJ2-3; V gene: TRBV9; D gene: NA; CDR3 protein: CASSVAGLAWTDTQYF; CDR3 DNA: TGTGCCAGCAGCGTAGCTGGGCTAGCGTGGACAGATACGCAGTATTTT
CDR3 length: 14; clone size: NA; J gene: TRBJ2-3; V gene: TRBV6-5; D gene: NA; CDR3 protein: CASSYGGGTDTQYF; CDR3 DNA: TGTGCCAGCAGTTACGGGGGCGGCACAGATACGCAGTATTTT
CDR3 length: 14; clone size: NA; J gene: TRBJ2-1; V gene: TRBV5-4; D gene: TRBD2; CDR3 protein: CASHERELYNEQFF; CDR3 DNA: TGTGCCAGCCATGAGCGGGAGCTATACAATGAGCAGTTCTTC
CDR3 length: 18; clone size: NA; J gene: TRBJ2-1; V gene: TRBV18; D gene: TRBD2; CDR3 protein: CASSPDYGTSGPYNEQFF; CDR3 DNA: TGTGCCAGCTCACCAGACTATGGGACTAGCGGACCGTACAATGAGCAGTTCTTC
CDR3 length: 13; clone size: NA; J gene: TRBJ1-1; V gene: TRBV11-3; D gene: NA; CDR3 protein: CASSLLMNTEAFF; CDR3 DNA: TGTGCCAGCAGCTTGTTGATGAACACTGAAGCTTTCTTT
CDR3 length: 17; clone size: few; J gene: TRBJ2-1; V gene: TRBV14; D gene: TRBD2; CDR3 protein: CASRLGHGTSGYNEQFF; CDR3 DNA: TGTGCCAGCAGACTCGGTCACGGGACTAGCGGGTACAATGAGCAGTTCTTC
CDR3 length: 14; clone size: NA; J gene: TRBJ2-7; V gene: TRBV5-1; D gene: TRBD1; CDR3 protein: CASSRDSYTYEQYF; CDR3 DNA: TGCGCCAGCAGCCGGGACAGCTATACCTACGAGCAGTACTTC
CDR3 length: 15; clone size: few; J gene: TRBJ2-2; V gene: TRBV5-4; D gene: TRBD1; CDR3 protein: CASSLGQADTGELFF; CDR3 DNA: TGTGCCAGCAGCCTAGGACAGGCGGACACCGGGGAGCTGTTTTTT
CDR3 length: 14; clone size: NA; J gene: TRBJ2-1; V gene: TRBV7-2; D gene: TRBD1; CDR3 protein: CASSLEAGGTEQFF; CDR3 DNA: TGTGCCAGCAGCTTAGAGGCAGGGGGCACTGAGCAGTTCTTC
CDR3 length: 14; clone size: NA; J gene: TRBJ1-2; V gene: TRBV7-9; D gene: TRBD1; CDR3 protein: CASSTQTGNYGYTF; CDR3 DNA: TGTGCCAGCAGCACGCAGACAGGGAACTATGGCTACACCTTC
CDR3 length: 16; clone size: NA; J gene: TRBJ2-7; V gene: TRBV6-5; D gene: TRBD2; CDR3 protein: CASSSTRTSGSYEQYF; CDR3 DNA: TGTGCCAGCAGTTCAACAAGGACTAGCGGCTCCTACGAGCAGTACTTC
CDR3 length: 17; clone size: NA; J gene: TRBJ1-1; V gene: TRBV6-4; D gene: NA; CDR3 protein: CASSGEGARRRGTEAFF; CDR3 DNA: TGTGCCAGCAGTGGTGAAGGGGCCAGGCGGCGAGGCACTGAAGCTTTCTTT
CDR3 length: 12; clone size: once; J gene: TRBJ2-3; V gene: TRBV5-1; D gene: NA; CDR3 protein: CASSFTTDTQYF; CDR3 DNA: TGCGCCAGCAGCTTTACCACAGATACGCAGTATTTT
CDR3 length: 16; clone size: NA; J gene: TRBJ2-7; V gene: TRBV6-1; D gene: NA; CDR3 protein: CASSEMQGRGTYEQYF; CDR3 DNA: TGTGCCAGCAGTGAAATGCAGGGACGCGGGACCTACGAGCAGTACTTC
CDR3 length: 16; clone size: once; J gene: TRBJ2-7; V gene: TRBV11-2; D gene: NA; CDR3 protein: CASSLDLLGHLYEQYF; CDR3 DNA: TGTGCCAGCAGCTTAGATCTATTGGGACACTTATACGAGCAGTACTTC
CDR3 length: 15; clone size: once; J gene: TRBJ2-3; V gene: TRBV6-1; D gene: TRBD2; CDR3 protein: CASSPDGREADTQYF; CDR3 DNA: TGTGCCAGCAGCCCAGACGGGCGGGAGGCAGATACGCAGTATTTT
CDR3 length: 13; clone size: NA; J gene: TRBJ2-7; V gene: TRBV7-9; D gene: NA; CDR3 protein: CASSSGLAYEQYF; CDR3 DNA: TGTGCCAGCAGCTCCGGACTGGCCTACGAGCAGTACTTC
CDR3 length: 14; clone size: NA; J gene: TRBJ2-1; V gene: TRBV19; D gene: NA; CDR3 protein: CASSFSSTSSEQFF; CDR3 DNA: TGTGCCAGTAGTTTCTCGTCCACTTCCTCGGAGCAGTTCTTC
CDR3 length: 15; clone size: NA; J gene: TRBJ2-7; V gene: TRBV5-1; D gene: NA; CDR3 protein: CASSLGVRDAYEQYF; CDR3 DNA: TGCGCCAGCAGCTTGGGGGTCAGGGACGCCTACGAGCAGTACTTC